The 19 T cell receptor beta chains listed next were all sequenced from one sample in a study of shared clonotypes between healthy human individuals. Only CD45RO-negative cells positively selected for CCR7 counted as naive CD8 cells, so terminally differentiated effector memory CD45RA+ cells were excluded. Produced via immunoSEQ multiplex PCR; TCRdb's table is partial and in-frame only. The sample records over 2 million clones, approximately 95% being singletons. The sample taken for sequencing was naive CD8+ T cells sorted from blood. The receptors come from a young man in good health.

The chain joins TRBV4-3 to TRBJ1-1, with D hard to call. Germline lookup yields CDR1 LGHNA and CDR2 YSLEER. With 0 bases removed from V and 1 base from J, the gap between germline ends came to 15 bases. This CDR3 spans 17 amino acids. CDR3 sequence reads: CASSQDTGGMGNTEAFF. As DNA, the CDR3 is TGCGCCAGCAGCCAAGATACCGGCGGGATGGGGAACACTGAAGCTTTCTTT.

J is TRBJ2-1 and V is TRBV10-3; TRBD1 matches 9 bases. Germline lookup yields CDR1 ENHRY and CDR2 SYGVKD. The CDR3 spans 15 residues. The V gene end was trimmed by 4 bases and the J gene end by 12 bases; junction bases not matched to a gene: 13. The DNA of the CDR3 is TGTGCCATCAGTGCCGGGACAGGGAACTGGTTAGGGCAGTTCTTC. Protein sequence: CAISAGTGNWLGQFF.

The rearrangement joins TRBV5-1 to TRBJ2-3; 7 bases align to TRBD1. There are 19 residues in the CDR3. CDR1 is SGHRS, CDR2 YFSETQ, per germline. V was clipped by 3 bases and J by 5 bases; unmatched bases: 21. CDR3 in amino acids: CASSSFERQGRVGGDTQYF. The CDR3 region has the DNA TGCGCCAGCAGCTCCTTTGAGAGACAGGGTAGAGTTGGGGGAGATACGCAGTATTTT.

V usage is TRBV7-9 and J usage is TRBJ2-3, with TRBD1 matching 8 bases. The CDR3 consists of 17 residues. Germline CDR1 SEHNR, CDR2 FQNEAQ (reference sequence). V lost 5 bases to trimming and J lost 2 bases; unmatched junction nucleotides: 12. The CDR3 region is CASSPILGQGNTDTQYF. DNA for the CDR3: TGTGCCAGCAGCCCGATTTTAGGACAGGGAAACACAGATACGCAGTATTTT.

For the CDR3, the DNA is TGCGCCAGCAGGGACCAGGGGACAGATACGCAGTATTTT. Residues: CASRDQGTDTQYF. The J gene is TRBJ2-3, the V gene TRBV4-1; a weak D match, TRBD1 (6 bases). Trimming shortened V by 6 bases and J by 3 bases, and 10 bases separated the two germline ends. The CDR3 length is 13 residues. Looked up from germline, CDR1 is MGHRA and CDR2 is YSYEKL.

The CDR3 DNA reads as TGTGCCAGCAGCACCGCCGGGACTAGCCGGGGAGATACGCAGTATTTT. Protein: CASSTAGTSRGDTQYF. The chain employs TRBV7-9 and TRBJ2-3, with TRBD2 matching over 9 bases. In germline, CDR1 is SEHNR, CDR2 FQNEAQ (reference sequence). J was trimmed by 5 bases and V by 5 bases; bases with no gene match: 11. The CDR3 loop spans 16 amino acids.

This CDR3 reads CASQEGTEAFF. CDR3 in DNA: TGTGCCTCCCAGGAGGGTACTGAAGCTTTCTTT. J is TRBJ1-1 and V is TRBV30; no definite D call. The V and J ends lost 7 bases and 5 bases respectively, with 11 bases between them. Looked up from germline, CDR1 is GTSNPN and CDR2 is SVGIG (reference sequence). The CDR3 has 11 amino acids.

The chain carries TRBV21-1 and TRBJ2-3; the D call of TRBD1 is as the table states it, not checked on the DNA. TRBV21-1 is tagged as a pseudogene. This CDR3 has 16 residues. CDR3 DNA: TGTGCCAGCAGCAAAGGTGGACAGGGGAGCACAGATACGCAGTATTTT. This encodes CASSKGGQGSTDTQYF.

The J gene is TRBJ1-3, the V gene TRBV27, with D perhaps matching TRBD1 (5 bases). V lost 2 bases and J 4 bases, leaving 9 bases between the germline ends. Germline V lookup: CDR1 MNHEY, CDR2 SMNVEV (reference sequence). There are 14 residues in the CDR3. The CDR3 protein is CASSLAGLGNTIYF. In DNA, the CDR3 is TGTGCCAGCAGTTTAGCGGGGCTCGGAAACACCATATATTTT.

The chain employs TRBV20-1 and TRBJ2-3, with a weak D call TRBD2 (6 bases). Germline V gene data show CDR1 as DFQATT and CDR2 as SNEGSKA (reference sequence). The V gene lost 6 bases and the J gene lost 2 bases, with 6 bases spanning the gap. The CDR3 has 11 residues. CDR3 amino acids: CSADYTDTQYF. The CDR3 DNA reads TGCAGTGCGGACTACACAGATACGCAGTATTTT.

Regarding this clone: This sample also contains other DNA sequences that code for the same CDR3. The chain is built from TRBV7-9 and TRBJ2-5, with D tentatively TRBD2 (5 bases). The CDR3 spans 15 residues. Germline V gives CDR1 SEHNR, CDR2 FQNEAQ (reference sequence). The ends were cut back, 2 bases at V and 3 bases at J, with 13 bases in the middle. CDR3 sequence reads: CASSLPRGTEETQYF. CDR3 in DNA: TGTGCCAGCAGCTTACCACGGGGAACAGAAGAGACCCAGTACTTC.

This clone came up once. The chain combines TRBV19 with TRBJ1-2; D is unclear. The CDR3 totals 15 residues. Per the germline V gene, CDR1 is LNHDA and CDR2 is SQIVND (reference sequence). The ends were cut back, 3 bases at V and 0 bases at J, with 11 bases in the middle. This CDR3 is CASSMGKLANYGYTF. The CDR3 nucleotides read TGTGCCAGTAGTATGGGGAAGTTAGCTAACTATGGCTACACCTTC.

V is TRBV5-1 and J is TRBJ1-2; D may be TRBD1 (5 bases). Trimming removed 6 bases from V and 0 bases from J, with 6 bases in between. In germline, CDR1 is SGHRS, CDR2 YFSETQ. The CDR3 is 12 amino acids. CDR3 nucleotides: TGCGCCAGCACGGGACCTAACTATGGCTACACCTTC. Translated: CASTGPNYGYTF.

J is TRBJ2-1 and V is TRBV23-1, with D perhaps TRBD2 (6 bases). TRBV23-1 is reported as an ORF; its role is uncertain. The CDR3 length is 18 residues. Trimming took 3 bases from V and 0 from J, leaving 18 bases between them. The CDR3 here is CASSHPRGIGSSYNEQFF. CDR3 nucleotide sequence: TGCGCCAGCAGTCATCCCCGGGGGATAGGGAGCTCCTACAATGAGCAGTTCTTC.

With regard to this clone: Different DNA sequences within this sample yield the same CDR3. CDR3 loop: CASSLWDSNTEAFF. As DNA, the CDR3 is TGTGCCAGCAGTTTATGGGACAGTAACACTGAAGCTTTCTTT. The chain employs TRBV28 and TRBJ1-1; D may be TRBD1 (6 bases). Between the trimmed V and J ends, which lost 0 bases and 2 bases, there was a span of 7 bases. The germline V gene has CDR1 MDHEN and CDR2 SYDVKM. This CDR3 spans 14 amino acids.

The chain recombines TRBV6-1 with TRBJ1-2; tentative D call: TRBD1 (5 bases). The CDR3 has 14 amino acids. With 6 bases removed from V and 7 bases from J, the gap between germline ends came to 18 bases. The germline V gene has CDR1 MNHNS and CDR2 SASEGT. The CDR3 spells CASSPPWGSTGYTF. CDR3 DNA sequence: TGTGCCAGCAGCCCCCCATGGGGGTCTACTGGCTACACCTTC.

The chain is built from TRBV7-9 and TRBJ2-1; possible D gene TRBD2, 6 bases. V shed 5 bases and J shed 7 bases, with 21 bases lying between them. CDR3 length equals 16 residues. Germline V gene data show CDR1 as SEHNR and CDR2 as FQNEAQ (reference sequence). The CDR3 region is CASSAGTGTGWNEQFF. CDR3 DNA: TGTGCCAGCAGCGCAGGCACCGGGACTGGCTGGAATGAGCAGTTCTTC.

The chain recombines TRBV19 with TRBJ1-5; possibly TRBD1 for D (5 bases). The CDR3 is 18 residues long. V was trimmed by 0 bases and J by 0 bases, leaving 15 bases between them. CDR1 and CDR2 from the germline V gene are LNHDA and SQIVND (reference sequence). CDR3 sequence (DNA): TGTGCCAGTAGTATAGATTTCCCACAGGACCATAGCAATCAGCCCCAGCATTTT. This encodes CASSIDFPQDHSNQPQHF.

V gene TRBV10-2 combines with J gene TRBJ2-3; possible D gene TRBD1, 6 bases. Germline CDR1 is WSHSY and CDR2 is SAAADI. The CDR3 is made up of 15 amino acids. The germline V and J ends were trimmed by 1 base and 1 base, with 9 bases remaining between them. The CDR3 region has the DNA TGCGCCAGCAGTGAGTGGGGGCACGGCACAGATACGCAGTATTTT. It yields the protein CASSEWGHGTDTQYF.